This TCR beta chain was sequenced in a study of cytotoxic CD8 clonotypes in ibrutinib-treated CLL. The method was immunoSEQ multiplex PCR; TCRdb's version includes in-frame clones alone and lacks a portion of them. Seen here are some 130,000 clones, around 85% observed once, and the top ten hold approximately 2%. Study conclusions and caveats: The study found public clonotypes uncommon, contracting or stable on treatment.

On this clone: Its cognate antigen is unknown.

Germline lookup yields CDR1 LNHDA and CDR2 SQIVND (reference sequence). Trimming cost V 2 bases and J 5 bases, with 10 bases left between them. The CDR3 runs to 14 residues. The source is a human donor with chronic lymphocytic leukemia. The V gene is TRBV19, the J gene TRBJ1-5; TRBD1 might be the D (5 bases). The sequencing here drew on PBMCs, taken after 24 months of ibrutinib treatment. CDR3 nucleotide sequence: TGTGCCAGTAGTATAACGTCGACAGATCAGCCCCAGCATTTT. Translating it yields CASSITSTDQPQHF.